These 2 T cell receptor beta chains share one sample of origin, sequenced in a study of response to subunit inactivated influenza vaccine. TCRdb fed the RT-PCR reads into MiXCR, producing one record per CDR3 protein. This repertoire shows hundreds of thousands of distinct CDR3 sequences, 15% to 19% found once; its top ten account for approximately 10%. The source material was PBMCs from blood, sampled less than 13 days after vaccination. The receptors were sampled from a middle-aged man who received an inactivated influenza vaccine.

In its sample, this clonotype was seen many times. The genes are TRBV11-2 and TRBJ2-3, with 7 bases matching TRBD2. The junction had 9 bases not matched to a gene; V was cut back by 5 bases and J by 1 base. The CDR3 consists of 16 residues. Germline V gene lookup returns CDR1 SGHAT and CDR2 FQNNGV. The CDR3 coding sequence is TGTGCCAGCAGCCCCAGGGTTACTAGCGGCACAGATACGCAGTATTTT. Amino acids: CASSPRVTSGTDTQYF.

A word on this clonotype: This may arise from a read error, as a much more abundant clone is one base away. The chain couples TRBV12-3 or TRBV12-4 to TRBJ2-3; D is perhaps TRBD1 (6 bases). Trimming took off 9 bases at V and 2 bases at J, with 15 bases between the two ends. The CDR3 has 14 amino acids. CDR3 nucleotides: TGTGCCAGAAGAAGGGGGTCGACCACAGATACGCAGTATTTT. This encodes CARRRGSTTDTQYF.